The 4 T cell receptor beta chains below all came from one sample that was sequenced in a study of T cell responses to AZD1222 COVID-19 vaccine. Only in-frame clones appear in the TCRdb table, and some are missing; sequencing was by immunoSEQ multiplex PCR. The data show more than 100,000 clones, about nine tenths seen once. The starting material was peripheral blood, obtained on day 0 of AZD1222 vaccination. Source of these receptors: an adult in good health.

The chain couples TRBV4-1 to TRBJ2-5; 10 bases align to TRBD2. Germline V gene lookup returns CDR1 MGHRA and CDR2 YSYEKL. Unmatched junction bases numbered 16, after V lost 1 base and J lost 2 bases. The CDR3 is 20 amino acids. CDR3: CASSQGKGEMWTSGQETQYF. CDR3 bases: TGCGCCAGCAGCCAAGGCAAGGGGGAAATGTGGACTAGCGGACAAGAGACCCAGTACTTC.

J is TRBJ1-1 and V is TRBV3-1 (or the pseudogene TRBV3-2); D unresolved. The length of the CDR3 is 14 residues. V was clipped by 0 bases and J by 1 base, with 6 bases between them. Germline lookup yields CDR1 LGHDT and CDR2 YNNKEL (reference sequence). CDR3 region: CASSQDGSNTEAFF. The DNA of the CDR3 is TGTGCCAGCAGCCAAGACGGGTCGAACACTGAAGCTTTCTTT.

V usage is TRBV27 and J usage is TRBJ2-7; perhaps TRBD1 as D (6 bases). The V gene lost 4 bases and the J gene lost 1 base, with 11 bases spanning the gap. Germline loops: CDR1 MNHEY, CDR2 SMNVEV (reference sequence). There are 14 residues in the CDR3. The CDR3 sequence is CASSSMTGSYEQYF. The DNA of the CDR3 is TGTGCCAGCAGTTCCATGACAGGATCCTACGAGCAGTACTTC.

The V and J genes are TRBV9 and TRBJ2-1; D is tentatively TRBD1 or TRBD2 (5 bases each). Looked up from germline, CDR1 is SGDLS and CDR2 is YYNGEE. The V end lost 4 bases, the J end lost 4 bases, and 18 bases lay between the germline ends. The CDR3 consists of 16 residues. CDR3 in DNA: TGTGCCAGCAGCCAAAGGTTGGGGGAGTTATACAATGAGCAGTTCTTC. It translates to CASSQRLGELYNEQFF.